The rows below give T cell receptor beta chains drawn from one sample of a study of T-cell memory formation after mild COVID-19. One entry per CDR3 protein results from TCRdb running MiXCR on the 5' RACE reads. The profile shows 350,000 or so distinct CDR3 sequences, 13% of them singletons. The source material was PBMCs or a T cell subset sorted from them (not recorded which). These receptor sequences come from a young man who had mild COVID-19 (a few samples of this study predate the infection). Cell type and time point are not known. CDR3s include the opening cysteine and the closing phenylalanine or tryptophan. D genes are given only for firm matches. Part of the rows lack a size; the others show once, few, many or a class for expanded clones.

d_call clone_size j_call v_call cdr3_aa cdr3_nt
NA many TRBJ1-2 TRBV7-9 CASSSFLGGGPYLSGYTF TGTGCCAGCAGCAGCTTTTTAGGGGGGGGACCGTACTTGTCTGGCTACACCTTC
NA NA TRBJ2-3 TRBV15 CATSRDRGVDTQYF TGTGCCACCAGCAGAGATCGAGGGGTAGATACGCAGTATTTT
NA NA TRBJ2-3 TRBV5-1 CASSTRGDGDTQYF TGCGCCAGCAGCACGAGGGGGGACGGAGATACGCAGTATTTT
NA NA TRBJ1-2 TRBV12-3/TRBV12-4 CASRSRGSYGYTF TGTGCCAGCAGGTCCCGGGGGAGCTATGGCTACACCTTC
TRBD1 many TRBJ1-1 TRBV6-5 CASSSTGQGNTEAFF TGTGCCAGCAGTTCGACAGGGCAGGGAAACACTGAAGCTTTCTTT
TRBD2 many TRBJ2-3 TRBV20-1 CSATSGPSTDTQYF TGCAGTGCTACTAGCGGGCCTAGCACAGATACGCAGTATTTT
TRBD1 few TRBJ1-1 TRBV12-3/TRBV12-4 CASSLTGGMITEAFF TGTGCCAGCAGCCTTACAGGGGGGATGATCACTGAAGCTTTCTTT
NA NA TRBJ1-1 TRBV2 CASSPNRAGTEAFF TGTGCCAGCAGTCCAAACAGGGCCGGGACTGAAGCTTTCTTT
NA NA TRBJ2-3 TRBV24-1 CATKAGSTDTQYF TGTGCCACCAAAGCTGGGAGCACAGATACCCAGTATTTT
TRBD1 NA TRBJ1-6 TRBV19 CASTSGQGVLSNSPLHF TGTGCCAGCACGTCTGGACAGGGGGTTTTGAGTAATTCACCCCTCCACTTT
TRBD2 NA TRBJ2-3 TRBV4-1 CASSQAPVTSGRTDTQYF TGCGCCAGCAGCCAGGCTCCCGTGACTAGCGGTCGCACAGATACGCAGTATTTT
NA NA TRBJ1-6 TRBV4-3 CASSQEHSSYNSPLHF TGCGCCAGCAGCCAAGAACACAGCTCCTATAATTCACCCCTCCACTTT
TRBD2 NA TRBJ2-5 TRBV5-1 CASGTSGGAFEETQYF TGCGCCAGCGGTACTAGCGGGGGGGCCTTTGAAGAGACCCAGTACTTC
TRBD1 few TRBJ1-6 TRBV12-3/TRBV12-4 CASSFRDSSNSPLHF TGTGCCAGCAGTTTTCGGGACAGCAGTAATTCACCCCTCCACTTT
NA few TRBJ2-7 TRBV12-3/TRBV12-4 CASSQGAYGEQYF TGTGCCAGCAGCCAGGGCGCATACGGAGAGCAGTACTTC
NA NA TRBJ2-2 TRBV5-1 CASSFGMYTWELFF TGCGCCAGCAGCTTCGGGATGTACACCTGGGAGCTGTTTTTT
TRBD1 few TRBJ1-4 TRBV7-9 CASSLNRGTGIERGKLFF TGTGCCAGCAGCCTGAATCGTGGGACAGGGATAGAGAGGGGAAAACTGTTTTTT
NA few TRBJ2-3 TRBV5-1 CASSLEGLFADTQYF TGCGCCAGCAGCTTGGAAGGACTGTTTGCAGATACGCAGTATTTT
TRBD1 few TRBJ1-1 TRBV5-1 CASSGDRGRITEAFF TGCGCCAGCAGCGGGGACAGGGGGCGCATCACTGAAGCTTTCTTT
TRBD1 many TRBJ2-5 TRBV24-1 CATSDPGQGQETQYF TGTGCCACCAGTGATCCCGGACAGGGCCAAGAGACCCAGTACTTC
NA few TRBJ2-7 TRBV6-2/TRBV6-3 CASTLGTFYEQYF TGTGCCAGCACCCTCGGGACCTTCTACGAGCAGTACTTC
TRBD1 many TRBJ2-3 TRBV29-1 CSVRRGLPDTQYF TGCAGCGTTCGTAGGGGGCTTCCAGATACGCAGTATTTT
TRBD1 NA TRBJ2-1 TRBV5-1 CASSSGQGVYNEQFF TGCGCCAGCAGCTCGGGACAGGGGGTCTACAATGAGCAGTTCTTC
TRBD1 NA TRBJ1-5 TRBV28 CASSTPGQGDQPQHF TGTGCCAGCAGTACGCCGGGACAGGGGGATCAGCCCCAGCATTTT
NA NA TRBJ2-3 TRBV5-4 CASREGQRYTDTQYF TGTGCCAGCAGGGAGGGACAGCGATACACAGATACGCAGTATTTT
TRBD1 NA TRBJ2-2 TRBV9 CASNDRGQVTGELFF TGTGCCAGCAACGACAGGGGCCAGGTCACCGGGGAGCTGTTTTTT
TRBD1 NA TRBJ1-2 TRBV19 CASSTNRGPDGYTF TGTGCCAGTAGTACAAACAGGGGTCCGGATGGCTACACCTTC
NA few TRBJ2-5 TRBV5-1 CASSLGSLSGLETQYF TGCGCCAGCAGCTTGGGTTCCCTGTCAGGGCTGGAGACCCAGTACTTC
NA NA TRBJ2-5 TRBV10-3 CAISDSRGPVGTQYF TGTGCCATCAGTGACTCCCGGGGACCGGTAGGGACCCAGTACTTC
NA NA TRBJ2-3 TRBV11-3 CASSLDWSTDTQYF TGTGCCAGCAGCTTGGACTGGAGCACAGATACGCAGTATTTT
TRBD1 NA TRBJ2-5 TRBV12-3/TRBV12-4 CASSPDRGQDQETQYF TGTGCCAGCAGCCCGGACAGGGGACAAGACCAAGAGACCCAGTACTTC
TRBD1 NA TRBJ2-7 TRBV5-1 CASSLWDRNYEQYF TGCGCCAGCAGCTTATGGGACAGAAATTACGAGCAGTACTTC
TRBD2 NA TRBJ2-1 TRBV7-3 CASSSAGGDEQFF TGTGCCAGCAGCTCGGCGGGGGGAGATGAGCAGTTCTTC
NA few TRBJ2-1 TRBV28 CASSPVPVKPRHEQFF TGTGCCAGCAGCCCCGTCCCGGTTAAGCCACGCCATGAGCAGTTCTTC
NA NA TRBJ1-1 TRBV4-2 CASNGRTNTEAFF TGTGCCAGCAACGGCAGGACGAACACTGAAGCTTTCTTT
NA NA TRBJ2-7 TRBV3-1 CASSPRGRGSRIPHSSYEQYF TGTGCCAGCAGCCCTCGAGGAAGGGGCAGTCGGATTCCCCACAGCTCCTACGAGCAGTACTTC
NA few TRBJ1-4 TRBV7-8 CASSLMGTNEKLFF TGTGCCAGCAGCTTAATGGGCACTAATGAAAAACTGTTTTTT
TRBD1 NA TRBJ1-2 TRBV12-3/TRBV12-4 CASSLTGEDGYTF TGTGCCAGCAGTTTGACAGGGGAGGATGGCTACACCTTC
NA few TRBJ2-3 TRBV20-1 CRAGGQGDTQYF TGCAGGGCCGGGGGGCAGGGAGATACGCAGTATTTT
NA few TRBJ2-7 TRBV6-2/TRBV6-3 CASGPWSGSYEQYF TGTGCCAGCGGCCCCTGGAGCGGGTCCTACGAGCAGTACTTC
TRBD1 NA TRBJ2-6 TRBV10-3 CATRDSSISGANVLTF TGTGCCACCCGGGACAGTTCAATCTCTGGGGCCAACGTCCTGACTTTC
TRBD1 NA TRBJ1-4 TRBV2 CASIRGYGEKLFF TGTGCCAGCATCAGGGGGTACGGCGAAAAACTGTTTTTT
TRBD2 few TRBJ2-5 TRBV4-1 CASSQRTSGGLVETQYF TGCGCCAGCAGCCAACGGACTAGCGGGGGTCTTGTGGAGACCCAGTACTTC
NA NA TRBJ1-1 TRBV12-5 CASGLRGRITEAFF TGTGCTAGTGGTTTACGGGGAAGGATAACTGAAGCTTTCTTT
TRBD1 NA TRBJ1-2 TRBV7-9 CASSLGLTGGYGYTF TGTGCCAGCAGCTTAGGTTTGACAGGGGGCTATGGCTACACCTTC
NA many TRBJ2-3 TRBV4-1 CASSQESYPSTDTQYF TGCGCCAGCAGCCAAGAATCCTATCCCTCCACAGATACGCAGTATTTT
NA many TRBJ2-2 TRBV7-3 CASSLMGNAGELFF TGTGCCAGCAGCTTAATGGGGAACGCCGGGGAGCTGTTTTTT
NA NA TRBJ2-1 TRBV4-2 CASSQDGDSYNEQFF TGTGCCAGCAGCCAAGACGGGGACTCCTACAATGAGCAGTTCTTC
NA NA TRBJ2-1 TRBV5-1 CASSFGLVGDEQFF TGCGCCAGCAGCTTCGGCTTGGTTGGTGATGAGCAGTTCTTC
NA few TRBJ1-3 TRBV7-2 CASSRSGTLSGNTIYF TGTGCCAGCAGCCGCAGCGGGACTCTCTCTGGAAACACCATATATTTT
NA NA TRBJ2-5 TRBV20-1 CSARVAVFGTQYF TGCAGTGCTAGGGTCGCCGTTTTTGGGACCCAGTACTTC
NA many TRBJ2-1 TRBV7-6 CASRPSGGDEQFF TGTGCCAGCAGACCCTCCGGAGGGGACGAGCAGTTCTTC
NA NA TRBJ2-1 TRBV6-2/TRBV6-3 CASSPRRLTLHYNEQFF TGTGCCAGCAGCCCCCGGCGGTTAACCCTACACTACAATGAGCAGTTCTTC
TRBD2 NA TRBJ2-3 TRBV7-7 CASTGTSGGGRTDTQYF TGTGCTAGCACCGGGACTAGCGGGGGGGGCCGCACAGATACGCAGTATTTT
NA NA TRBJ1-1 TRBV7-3 CASSTMGGTEAFF TGTGCCAGCAGCACCATGGGGGGGACTGAAGCTTTCTTT
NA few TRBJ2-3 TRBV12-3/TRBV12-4 CASSPVGGDTQYF TGTGCCAGCAGCCCGGTGGGCGGAGATACGCAGTATTTT
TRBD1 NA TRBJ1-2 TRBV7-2 CASSSQPGQGRGYTF TGTGCCAGCAGCTCCCAGCCGGGACAGGGGCGGGGCTACACCTTC